This is a list of T cell receptor beta chains from one sample in a study of T-cell reconstitution after alpha-beta-depleted transplantation in children. TCRdb re-derived calls from the PCR reads in MiXCR, one entry per CDR3 protein. In the table there are roughly 500,000 distinct CDR3 sequences, about an eighth of which are singletons. The sample here was PBMCs from the stem cell graft donor, taken from the stem cell graft. The receptor source for this set is a human donor who donated a stem cell graft to a child with combined immunodeficiency. Both conserved end residues are part of each CDR3. A D gene is named only where the DNA matches it firmly. Where a row states a size, it is once, few, many or the class of an expanded clone; other rows omit it.

D gene	J gene	clone size	V gene	CDR3 DNA	CDR3 protein
NA	TRBJ1-4	NA	TRBV7-9	TGTGCCAGCAGCTTATCCAGGAATGCTAATGAAAAACTGTTTTTT	CASSLSRNANEKLFF
TRBD2	TRBJ2-3	NA	TRBV29-1	TGCAGCGTTGCCGGTCTAGCGGGGGGGCCAGATACGCAGTATTTT	CSVAGLAGGPDTQYF
NA	TRBJ2-7	few	TRBV21-1	TGTGCCCGTTACCGGGACAGACCGCAGTACTTC	CARYRDRPQYF
NA	TRBJ2-3	NA	TRBV7-8	TGTGCCAGCAGCCACGACAGGATGGGAAGCACAGATACGCAGTATTTT	CASSHDRMGSTDTQYF
TRBD2	TRBJ2-1	NA	TRBV4-1	TGCGCCAGCAGCCAAGAGCCTGTAGGGACTAGCGGGAGAAATGAGCAGTTCTTC	CASSQEPVGTSGRNEQFF
NA	TRBJ2-1	many	TRBV12-3/TRBV12-4	TGTGCCAGCAGTTCCTTATGGGACCAGTTCTTC	CASSSLWDQFF
TRBD1	TRBJ1-6	few	TRBV6-5	TGTGCCAGCAGTTACCCTACCCAGACAGGGAGAAATTCACCCCTCCACTTT	CASSYPTQTGRNSPLHF
NA	TRBJ1-2	NA	TRBV4-3	TGCGCCAGCAGCCAAGACTTATTGGGGGACTATGGCTACACCTTC	CASSQDLLGDYGYTF
NA	TRBJ2-5	many	TRBV12-3/TRBV12-4	TGTGCCAGCAGTTTAGGAACTCTGGCGGGGTTGGAGACCCAGTACTTC	CASSLGTLAGLETQYF
NA	TRBJ2-1	NA	TRBV28	TGTGCCAGCTTTTCTGTCGCCCGGAGGGGGAATGAGCAGTTCTTC	CASFSVARRGNEQFF
TRBD1	TRBJ1-2	NA	TRBV6-6	TGTGCCAGCAGTACCAACAGGGGCCCCGGCTACACCTTC	CASSTNRGPGYTF
TRBD2	TRBJ2-7	many	TRBV20-1	TGCAGTGCTAGAGATCGACTAGCGGGAGAGGGGTCATGGAGACAGCAGTACTTC	CSARDRLAGEGSWRQQYF
NA	TRBJ1-4	few	TRBV10-3	TGTGCCACTCAGGGCCTCTCTAATGAAAAACTGTTTTTT	CATQGLSNEKLFF
NA	TRBJ1-2	NA	TRBV25-1	TGTGCCAGCAGTTTCGGCAGGGACTATGGCTACACCTTC	CASSFGRDYGYTF
TRBD2	TRBJ2-1	few	TRBV11-2	TGTGCCAGCAGCTCAGATAGCGCGGGGGGCTTCCACTACAATGAGCAGTTCTTC	CASSSDSAGGFHYNEQFF
NA	TRBJ2-2	many	TRBV4-3	TGCGCCAGCAGCCAAGAAGGAGGGGGATCAGTCACCGGGGAGCTGTTTTTT	CASSQEGGGSVTGELFF
TRBD1	TRBJ2-5	few	TRBV28	TGTGCCAGCAGCTTTTGGGACAGGGACCAAGAGACCCAGTACTTC	CASSFWDRDQETQYF
NA	TRBJ1-2	few	TRBV7-8	TGTGCCAGCAGCCACTTTTACTATGGCTACACCTTC	CASSHFYYGYTF
NA	TRBJ2-7	NA	TRBV27	TGTGCCAGCAGAGGGGGGACGGGCCGCCCATACGAGCAGTACTTC	CASRGGTGRPYEQYF
NA	TRBJ1-6	many	TRBV9	TGTGCCAGCAGCGTGGGCGTAAATAATTCACCCCTCCACTTT	CASSVGVNNSPLHF
NA	TRBJ2-6	NA	TRBV4-1	TGTGCCAGCGGCCCCGGGGGACTCGTCGGACCTGGGGCCAACGTCCTGACTTTC	CASGPGGLVGPGANVLTF
NA	TRBJ2-1	few	TRBV7-2	TGTGCCAGCAGGGCAACTTCCAGCTCCTACAATGAGCAGTTCTTC	CASRATSSSYNEQFF
TRBD2	TRBJ2-3	NA	TRBV30	TGTGCCTGGAGTGGAGGGCCTAGCGGGAGTGGGACAGATACGCAGTATTTT	CAWSGGPSGSGTDTQYF
NA	TRBJ2-2	few	TRBV12-3/TRBV12-4	TGTGCCAGCAGTTTAATCCTGTCGGGCACCGGGGAGCTGTTTTTT	CASSLILSGTGELFF
NA	TRBJ2-7	NA	TRBV19	TGTGCCAGTAGTCGGACACTGGGGGATTACGAGCAGTACTTC	CASSRTLGDYEQYF
TRBD2	TRBJ2-1	few	TRBV6-2/TRBV6-3	TGTGCCAGCAGTTATTCCTTAGCGGGGACGAAGGTGGAGCAGTTCTTC	CASSYSLAGTKVEQFF
TRBD1	TRBJ2-7	few	TRBV4-3	TGCGCCAGCAGCCAAGGAACAGGGGCACCCTACGAGCAGTACTTC	CASSQGTGAPYEQYF
NA	TRBJ2-7	NA	TRBV6-5	TGTGCCAGCAGTTTCAGCTCGACAGGCGCCGAGCAGTACTTC	CASSFSSTGAEQYF
TRBD1	TRBJ2-7	few	TRBV11-2	TGTGCCAGCAGCTTTCACAGGGACAGGGCAATAGACGAGCAGTACTTC	CASSFHRDRAIDEQYF
NA	TRBJ2-1	few	TRBV27	TGTGCCAGCAGTTCCGGGTCGTTCAATGAGCAGTTCTTC	CASSSGSFNEQFF
TRBD2	TRBJ2-7	NA	TRBV5-4	TGTGCCAGCAGCGCTACTAGCGAACCATCCTACGAGCAGTACTTC	CASSATSEPSYEQYF
NA	TRBJ1-4	NA	TRBV24-1	TGTGCCACCAGTGACCTAATAATCGGACGGAAAACTAATGAAAAACTGTTTTTT	CATSDLIIGRKTNEKLFF
NA	TRBJ2-7	many	TRBV25-1	TGTGCCAGCAGTGGGTATCCAGCTGGCTACGAGCAGTACTTC	CASSGYPAGYEQYF
NA	TRBJ1-1	many	TRBV9	TGTGCCAGCAGCGTATCGGAGGGGAACACTGAAGCTTTCTTT	CASSVSEGNTEAFF
NA	TRBJ1-5	many	TRBV7-2	TGTGCCAGCAGCTTATCGGCGAATCAGCCCCAGCATTTT	CASSLSANQPQHF
NA	TRBJ2-1	many	TRBV12-3/TRBV12-4	TGTGCCAGCAGTTTTGGTGCAAACATCGGCAATGAGCAGTTCTTC	CASSFGANIGNEQFF
NA	TRBJ2-1	many	TRBV20-1	TGCAGTGCTAGAGTTACCGAGTACAATGAGCAGTTCTTC	CSARVTEYNEQFF
TRBD2	TRBJ2-7	NA	TRBV4-3	TGCGCCAGCAGCCAAGAGGTGGTGGCTAGCGGGAGTGGGGGGTACTACGAGCAGTACTTC	CASSQEVVASGSGGYYEQYF
NA	TRBJ2-1	NA	TRBV9	TGTGCCAGCAGCGTAGATTTGTCCTACAATGAGCAGTTCTTC	CASSVDLSYNEQFF
NA	TRBJ2-5	many	TRBV5-6	TGTGCCAGCAGTTATTTGTTTCAAGAGACCCAGTACTTC	CASSYLFQETQYF
TRBD2	TRBJ2-1	NA	TRBV20-1	TGCAGTGCACCCGGGACTAGCGGGGGGGCCTACAATGAGCAGTTCTTC	CSAPGTSGGAYNEQFF
NA	TRBJ2-5	many	TRBV7-2	TGTGCCAGCAGCCCATCTGGGGGAGAGACCCAGTACTTC	CASSPSGGETQYF
NA	TRBJ1-4	NA	TRBV5-1	TGCGCCAGCAGTCTCACTAATGAAAAACTGTTTTTT	CASSLTNEKLFF
NA	TRBJ1-1	NA	TRBV12-3/TRBV12-4	TGTGCCAGCAGAGGGGCAAGGGCTTTCTTT	CASRGARAFF
NA	TRBJ2-7	NA	TRBV7-8	TGTGCCAGCCACGACAGTATCTCCTACGAGCAGTACTTC	CASHDSISYEQYF
NA	TRBJ2-5	many	TRBV7-2	TGTGCCAGCAGCTACGGGACTCTAGAGACCCAGTACTTC	CASSYGTLETQYF
TRBD1	TRBJ1-2	NA	TRBV29-1	TGCAGCGTGCCGGGACAGGATGATGGCTACACCTTC	CSVPGQDDGYTF
NA	TRBJ1-2	NA	TRBV6-6	TGTGCCAGCAGTTTGGGGAGCGACGGCTACACCTTC	CASSLGSDGYTF
TRBD1	TRBJ2-7	many	TRBV4-3	TGCGCCAGCAGACCCGGGACAGGGGTGGGGTACGAGCAGTACTTC	CASRPGTGVGYEQYF
NA	TRBJ2-3	many	TRBV4-3	TGCGCCAGCAGCCAAGATCCAGCCGGGACAGATACGCAGTATTTT	CASSQDPAGTDTQYF
NA	TRBJ1-5	many	TRBV7-8	TGTGCCAGCAGCTGGGGCGGGGGTAGCAATCAGCCCCAGCATTTT	CASSWGGGSNQPQHF
NA	TRBJ2-3	many	TRBV5-1	TGCGCCAGCAGCTTGGATAGGAATACGCAGTATTTT	CASSLDRNTQYF
NA	TRBJ2-3	NA	TRBV30	TGTGCCTGGAGACGACGCGGCCTGGGGGTAGATACGCAGTATTTT	CAWRRRGLGVDTQYF
TRBD1	TRBJ1-3	many	TRBV5-5	TGTGCCAGCAGCTTGGAGGGGGCATCTGGAAACACCATATATTTT	CASSLEGASGNTIYF
NA	TRBJ2-7	many	TRBV5-1	TGCGCCAGCAGACGCGACAAAGCCTACGAGCAGTACTTC	CASRRDKAYEQYF